Shown below are 32 T cell receptor beta chains from a single sample sequenced in a study of T cell repertoires in cytomegalovirus infection. One entry per CDR3 protein results from TCRdb running MiXCR on the reads. The sample yields 200,000 or so distinct CDR3 sequences, under 25% seen once. The material sequenced was PBMCs. These receptors all come from a human donor in good health (CMV status not recorded). Some clones in this sample may be carry-over from other donors' samples.

The sample holds a few counts of this clonotype. The CDR3 DNA reads as TGTGCCAGCAGGGCCCGGAAGGGCACTGAAGCTTTCTTT. Its protein is CASRARKGTEAFF. The chain employs TRBV7-9 and TRBJ1-1; D not resolved. Germline values: CDR1 SEHNR, CDR2 FQNEAQ (reference sequence). The germline V and J ends were trimmed by 6 bases and 4 bases, with 12 bases remaining between them. This CDR3 is 13 amino acids long.

This clonotype came up many times. The chain links TRBV7-9 to TRBJ1-1; 8 nucleotides agree with TRBD1. The CDR3 sequence is 16 residues long. V lost 5 bases to trimming and J lost 4 bases; unmatched junction nucleotides: 12. Germline-derived CDR1 and CDR2 are SEHNR and FQNEAQ (reference sequence). The CDR3 bases are TGTGCCAGCAGCCCAGGGACAGGAGCCGTGAGCACTGAAGCTTTCTTT. Translation: CASSPGTGAVSTEAFF.

Ten or more counts support this clonotype. The chain couples TRBV6-1 to TRBJ1-1; D is ambiguous. V was pared by 6 bases and J by 0 bases, with 11 bases between. CDR3 length: 14 residues. CDR1 and CDR2 from the germline V gene are MNHNS and SASEGT. CDR3 loop: CASRKEVVNTEAFF. The CDR3 nucleotides read TGTGCCAGCAGAAAGGAAGTGGTGAACACTGAAGCTTTCTTT.

Many counts were recorded for this clonotype. The chain couples TRBV6-2 or TRBV6-3 to TRBJ1-1; D gene unclear. Trimming removed 3 bases at V and 4 bases at J, with 15 bases between. CDR3 length equals 15 residues. The V gene's germline CDR1 is MNHEY and CDR2 SVGEGT. CDR3 DNA sequence: TGTGCCAGCAGTTATACGAACCCGGGAACCACTGAAGCTTTCTTT. It yields the protein CASSYTNPGTTEAFF.

This clonotype was detected a few times. The chain uses TRBV6-2 or TRBV6-3 and TRBJ2-7, with a weak D call TRBD1 (5 bases). The CDR3 is 12 amino acids. The germline V and J ends were trimmed by 2 bases and 7 bases, with 9 bases remaining between them. CDR1 MNHEY and CDR2 SVGEGT come from the germline V gene. The CDR3 region is CASSYGAGEQYF. CDR3 bases: TGTGCCAGCAGTTACGGGGCTGGGGAGCAGTACTTC.

This chain connects TRBV12-3 or TRBV12-4 to TRBJ1-1; D not resolved. V was pared by 8 bases and J by 3 bases, with 16 bases between. The CDR3 extends over 14 amino acids. CDR3 nucleotides: TGTGCCAGCGGGCCCAGCCTTACTTACACTGAAGCTTTCTTT. This sequence encodes CASGPSLTYTEAFF.

The chain combines TRBV23-1 with TRBJ1-6; D gene unclear. TRBV23-1 is classed as an ORF, of uncertain function. The V gene lost 0 bases and the J gene lost 13 bases, with 19 bases spanning the gap. The CDR3 contains 16 residues. The CDR3 is CASSQSGSCKSSPLHF. The DNA of the CDR3 is TGCGCCAGCAGTCAATCAGGGTCCTGTAAAAGCTCGCCCCTCCACTTT.

This clonotype turned up a few times. The V call is TRBV12-3 or TRBV12-4, the J call TRBJ1-5; D gene uncertain. Trimming took off 7 bases at V and 5 bases at J, with 12 bases between the two ends. There are 13 residues in the CDR3. Here the CDR3 DNA reads TGTGCCAGCAAAGGTCAGCTCGATCAGCCCCAGCATTTT. It specifies CASKGQLDQPQHF.

The rearrangement links TRBV7-9 to TRBJ2-7; no clear D gene. Germline V lookup: CDR1 SEHNR, CDR2 FQNEAQ (reference sequence). The germline V and J ends were trimmed by 3 bases and 5 bases, with 8 bases remaining between them. This CDR3 comprises 12 residues. The CDR3 sequence is CASSLTVDEQYF. DNA of the CDR3: TGTGCCAGCAGCTTGACGGTGGACGAGCAGTACTTC.

This clonotype was counted between two and nine times. The chain has TRBV5-1 and TRBJ1-6, with TRBD1 matching 11 bases. The CDR3 is 14 amino acids. Per germline, CDR1 SGHRS and CDR2 YFSETQ. The V segment lost 5 bases and the J segment 9 bases; nucleotides outside the gene matches: 4. As DNA, the CDR3 is TGCGCCAGCAGTTCGGGACAGGGGGTTTCACCCCTCCACTTT. Protein: CASSSGQGVSPLHF.

This clonotype was seen a handful of times. J is TRBJ2-1 and V is TRBV27; 10 positions agree with TRBD2. The CDR3 is 16 amino acids. With 2 bases clipped from V and 7 bases from J, the junction kept 8 bases outside the gene matches. In germline, CDR1 is MNHEY, CDR2 SMNVEV (reference sequence). The CDR3 is CASSLGGTSAGNEQFF. The DNA for the CDR3 is TGTGCCAGCAGTTTAGGCGGGACTAGCGCTGGGAATGAGCAGTTCTTC.

This clonotype has only a few counts. This sequence joins TRBV9 and TRBJ2-1, with 13 bases identical to TRBD2. Unmatched junction bases numbered 5, after V lost 2 bases and J lost 9 bases. The CDR3 runs 15 residues. Germline values: CDR1 SGDLS, CDR2 YYNGEE. The CDR3 loop is CASSVVTSGRTEQFF. In DNA form, the CDR3 reads TGTGCCAGCAGCGTGGTGACTAGCGGGAGGACTGAGCAGTTCTTC.

This clonotype was detected a few times. The V call is TRBV6-2 or TRBV6-3, the J call TRBJ2-5; tentatively, D is TRBD1 (6 bases). This CDR3 spans 16 amino acids. Germline CDR1 and CDR2: MNHEY and SVGEGT. V was shortened by 2 bases and J by 2 bases, with 15 bases between the two germline ends. The CDR3 sequence is CASSYPDSRGQETQYF. As DNA, the CDR3 is TGTGCCAGCAGTTACCCGGACAGCCGAGGACAAGAGACCCAGTACTTC.

This chain joins TRBV7-2 and TRBJ2-2; TRBD1 might be the D (5 bases). Per germline, CDR1 SGHTA and CDR2 FQGNSA. CDR3 size: 15 residues. The V end was cut by 2 bases, the J end by 6 bases, with 13 bases between. CDR3 DNA sequence: TGTGCCAGCAGCTTAATAGGGGATGGGGCCGGGGAGCTGTTTTTT. Translated: CASSLIGDGAGELFF.

On this clonotype: Being one base from a much bigger clone, this may be a read error. The missing conserved phenylalanine or tryptophan at the end of this CDR3 makes a read error likely. The gene calls are TRBV12-3 or TRBV12-4 and TRBJ1-3; unclear D gene. V lost 6 bases to trimming and J lost 0 bases, with 9 bases between them. This CDR3 has 14 amino acids. As DNA, the CDR3 is TGTGCCAGCAGCTCCTTGAACTCTGGAAACACCATATATTTA. Amino acid sequence: CASSSLNSGNTIYL.

In this sample, this clonotype turned up a few times. This chain links TRBV12-3 or TRBV12-4 with TRBJ1-6; tentatively, D is TRBD1 (6 bases). The CDR3 runs to 14 residues. V was shortened by 7 bases and J by 3 bases, with 10 bases between the two germline ends. This CDR3 is CASTEGVYNSPLHF. The CDR3 DNA reads as TGTGCCAGCACCGAGGGGGTCTATAATTCACCCCTCCACTTT.

The chain has TRBV7-2 and TRBJ2-1; possibly TRBD2 for D (6 bases). Between the trimmed V and J ends, which lost 1 base and 13 bases, there was a span of 17 bases. Germline CDR1 reads SGHTA; CDR2 reads FQGNSA. This CDR3 has 14 residues. CDR3 in amino acids: CASSLDGASDSQFF. As DNA, the CDR3 is TGTGCCAGCAGCTTAGATGGTGCTAGCGACTCCCAGTTCTTC.

This chain joins TRBV20-1 and TRBJ1-1; 7 nucleotides match TRBD1. The CDR3 sequence is 13 residues long. Germline CDR1 is DFQATT and CDR2 is SNEGSKA (reference sequence). Trimming cost V 6 bases and J 5 bases; bases outside gene matches: 9. The CDR3 DNA reads as TGCAGTGCAACAACAGGGGCAGGGACTGAAGCTTTCTTT. Translation: CSATTGAGTEAFF.

The J gene is TRBJ1-6, the V gene TRBV12-3 or TRBV12-4; weak D call: TRBD1 (6 bases). Trimming took 6 bases from V and 5 from J, leaving 8 bases between them. The CDR3 is made up of 13 amino acids. The CDR3 DNA is TGTGCCAGCAGGAGGACAGATAATTCACCCCTCCACTTT. This translates into CASRRTDNSPLHF.

Ten or more counts support this clonotype. The genes are TRBV2 and TRBJ2-1; the match to TRBD1 covers 7 bases. The CDR3 is 14 amino acids. The J segment lost 4 bases and the V segment lost 8 bases, leaving 8 bases of the junction unmatched. Germline V lookup: CDR1 SNHLY, CDR2 FYNNEI. This chain's CDR3 is CASRTRGPYNEQFF. CDR3 DNA sequence: TGTGCCAGCCGTACTAGGGGGCCTTACAATGAGCAGTTCTTC.

Only a few counts were recorded for this clonotype. The chain couples TRBV6-5 to TRBJ2-7; 7 nucleotides agree with TRBD1. V lost 2 bases to trimming and J lost 0 bases; unmatched junction nucleotides: 1. The V gene's germline CDR1 is MNHEY and CDR2 SVGAGI. This CDR3 is 14 amino acids long. Here the CDR3 reads CASSYGDSSYEQYF. CDR3 nucleotide sequence: TGTGCCAGCAGTTACGGGGACAGCTCCTACGAGCAGTACTTC.

This clonotype came up many times. This chain connects TRBV7-9 to TRBJ2-3; 11 nucleotides line up with TRBD1. V shed 3 bases and J 6 bases; nucleotides not matched to a gene: 8. This CDR3 comprises 16 residues. The germline V gene has CDR1 SEHNR and CDR2 FQNEAQ (reference sequence). The CDR3 sequence: CASSFSDRGHEDTQYF. DNA of the CDR3: TGTGCCAGCAGCTTTTCGGACAGGGGGCATGAGGATACGCAGTATTTT.

This clonotype was seen more than once but under ten times. This chain links TRBV6-5 with TRBJ2-2; D uncertain. CDR1 is MNHEY and CDR2 is SVGAGI in the germline V gene. V was shortened by 0 bases and J by 5 bases, with 4 bases between the two germline ends. The CDR3 consists of 13 residues. The CDR3 DNA follows: TGTGCCAGCAGTTACTCGAGGACCGGGGAGCTGTTTTTT. This encodes CASSYSRTGELFF.

This clonotype showed up many times. V gene TRBV6-2 or TRBV6-3 combines with J gene TRBJ1-1; TRBD1 matches 7 bases. The J segment lost 0 bases and the V segment lost 2 bases, leaving 0 bases of the junction unmatched. CDR1 MNHEY and CDR2 SVGEGT come from the germline V gene. This CDR3 comprises 14 residues. CDR3 in DNA: TGTGCCAGCAGTTACACAGGGGTGAACACTGAAGCTTTCTTT. Translating gives CASSYTGVNTEAFF.

This clonotype turned up a few times. This rearrangement joins TRBV5-1 to TRBJ2-3; no clear D gene. CDR3 length: 14 residues. Trimming pared 0 bases from V and 4 bases from J, leaving 9 bases between. Germline-derived CDR1 and CDR2 are SGHRS and YFSETQ. The CDR3 protein is CASSLAVLPDTQYF. In nucleotides, the CDR3 is TGCGCCAGCAGCTTGGCCGTTTTGCCAGATACGCAGTATTTT.

This clonotype was observed at least ten times. This sequence joins TRBV28 and TRBJ2-7; tentative D call: TRBD2 (5 bases). CDR1 is MDHEN and CDR2 is SYDVKM in the germline V gene. The CDR3 runs to 14 residues. V gave up 5 bases and J gave up 5 bases, with 16 bases separating them. The CDR3 loop reads CASSPPSGSDEQYF. CDR3 nucleotides: TGTGCCAGCAGTCCCCCCTCGGGGTCGGACGAGCAGTACTTC.

The chain uses TRBV15 and TRBJ2-3, with D tentatively TRBD2 (7 bases). The germline V and J ends were trimmed by 5 bases and 4 bases, with 19 bases remaining between them. Germline CDR1 is LNHNV and CDR2 is YYDKDF (reference sequence). CDR3 length: 16 residues. This CDR3 is CATSQGGRARADTQYF. Here the CDR3 DNA reads TGTGCCACCAGCCAAGGGGGGAGGGCCCGCGCAGATACGCAGTATTTT.

This rearrangement joins TRBV7-3 to TRBJ1-1; the D gene is possibly TRBD1 (5 bases). V was cut by 5 bases and J by 4 bases, with 14 bases left in between. This CDR3 comprises 14 residues. Germline CDR1 is SGHTA and CDR2 is FQGTGA. The CDR3 here is CASSPGSGSTEAFF. CDR3 DNA sequence: TGTGCCAGCAGCCCGGGATCAGGGAGCACTGAAGCTTTCTTT.

Note on this clonotype: This could be a read error, since a much larger clone is one nucleotide away. The rearrangement links TRBV6-1 to TRBJ2-7; D not certain. Trimming pared 2 bases from V and 4 bases from J, leaving 3 bases between. This CDR3 is 11 amino acids long. Germline V lookup: CDR1 MNHNS, CDR2 SASEGT. The CDR3 here is CASSEQYEQYF. The CDR3 DNA reads TGTGCCAGCAGTGAACAGTACGAGCAGTACTTC.

This clonotype occurred many times. This sequence joins TRBV7-2 and TRBJ1-4; D not certain. This CDR3 comprises 14 residues. V was clipped by 0 bases and J by 5 bases, with 7 bases between them. Germline CDR1 and CDR2: SGHTA and FQGNSA. CDR3: CASSLALRNEKLFF. CDR3 nucleotides: TGTGCCAGCAGCTTAGCGCTAAGGAATGAAAAACTGTTTTTT.

The J gene is TRBJ2-7, the V gene TRBV7-3; 7 bases agree with TRBD2. CDR3 size: 16 residues. Trimming cost V 2 bases and J 7 bases; bases outside gene matches: 14. Germline CDR1 reads SGHTA; CDR2 reads FQGTGA. CDR3 nucleotides: TGTGCCAGCAGCTTAGCCTCTGGAGCGGGGATTGGGGAGCAGTACTTC. As protein: CASSLASGAGIGEQYF.

This clonotype was found a few times. V usage is TRBV5-5 and J usage is TRBJ2-1, with D possibly matching TRBD1 (5 bases). The V gene lost 0 bases and the J gene lost 1 base, with 11 bases spanning the gap. Per the germline V gene, CDR1 is SGHKS and CDR2 is YYEKEE (reference sequence). CDR3 length: 16 amino acids. The CDR3 sequence: CASSLEGRPSYNEQFF. DNA for the CDR3: TGTGCCAGCAGCTTGGAGGGGCGTCCGTCCTACAATGAGCAGTTCTTC.